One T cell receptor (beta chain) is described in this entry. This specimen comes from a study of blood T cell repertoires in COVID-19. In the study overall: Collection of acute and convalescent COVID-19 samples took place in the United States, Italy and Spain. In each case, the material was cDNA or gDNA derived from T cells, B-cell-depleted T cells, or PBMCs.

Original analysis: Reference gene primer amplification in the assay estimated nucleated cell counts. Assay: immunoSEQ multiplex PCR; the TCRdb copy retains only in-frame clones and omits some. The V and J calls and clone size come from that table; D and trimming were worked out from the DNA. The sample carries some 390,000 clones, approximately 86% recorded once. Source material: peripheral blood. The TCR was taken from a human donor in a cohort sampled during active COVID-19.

The CDR3 region is CATLPGLATGELFF. In DNA, the CDR3 is TGTGCCACCTTACCGGGACTAGCGACCGGGGAGCTGTTTTTT. V usage is TRBV28 and J usage is TRBJ2-2, with 10 bases that match TRBD2. V dropped 10 bases and J dropped 5; count of bases not matched to a gene: 7. Germline V gene data show CDR1 as MDHEN and CDR2 as SYDVKM. The CDR3 extends over 14 amino acids.